These 27 T cell receptor beta chains originate from one sample sequenced in a study of cytomegalovirus exposure and HLA in healthy donors. In the PCR, 60 Vbeta and 13 Jbeta primers were used. The repertoire was sequenced with immunoSEQ multiplex PCR; TCRdb's copy has only in-frame clones and lacks some. The table shows roughly 100,000 clones, with roughly 80% occurring only once. The sample was PBMCs. The source is a man aged 40-49 years in good health and CMV-seronegative.

Remarks on this clone: The junction shows a germline mismatch at one end, possibly a read error. The J gene is TRBJ1-2, the V gene TRBV7-9, with TRBD1 identical over 9 bases. Germline loops: CDR1 SEHNR, CDR2 FQNEAQ (reference sequence). This CDR3 is 15 amino acids long. This CDR3 reads CSSSPRQGVAYGYTF. The CDR3, as DNA: TGTTCCAGCAGCCCTAGACAGGGGGTTGCCTATGGCTACACCTTC.

CDR3 sequence reads: CASRTGSEAFF. The CDR3 DNA reads as TGTGCCAGTAGGACAGGGTCTGAAGCTTTCTTT. V is TRBV28 and J is TRBJ1-1; 8 bases fit TRBD1. The CDR3 contains 11 residues. Unmatched junction bases numbered 3, after V lost 9 bases and J lost 6 bases. Germline CDR1 and CDR2: MDHEN and SYDVKM.

The genes are TRBV18 and TRBJ2-2, with 8 bases identical to TRBD1. Germline V gene sequence: CDR1 KGHSH, CDR2 LQKENI. The CDR3 runs 20 residues. V gave up 1 base and J gave up 5 bases; unmatched junction bases: 18. The CDR3 reads CASSPRTPQWQGAGTGELFF. CDR3 coding DNA: TGTGCCAGCTCACCACGTACGCCCCAATGGCAGGGGGCTGGAACCGGGGAGCTGTTTTTT.

This clone has a handful of counts. This chain uses TRBV15 with TRBJ1-2; D remains unclear. Trimming took 7 bases from V and 4 from J, leaving 16 bases between them. CDR1 is LNHNV, CDR2 YYDKDF, per germline (reference sequence). The CDR3 totals 14 residues. The CDR3: CATTRRERSYGYTF. As DNA, the CDR3 is TGTGCCACCACCCGCCGGGAGAGATCCTATGGCTACACCTTC.

This clone was counted a single time. V and J are TRBV5-4 and TRBJ2-1, with TRBD2 matching 7 bases. Losses at the gene ends were 4 bases for V and 0 bases for J; bases not matched to a gene: 4. The germline gives CDR1 SGHNT, CDR2 YYREEE (reference sequence). The CDR3 sequence is 15 residues long. The CDR3 DNA follows: TGTGCCAGCAGCCTCGGGGGGAGCTCCTACAATGAGCAGTTCTTC. This encodes CASSLGGSSYNEQFF.

The chain employs TRBV5-1 and TRBJ2-2; TRBD1 might be the D (6 bases). The germline V gene encodes CDR1 SGHRS and CDR2 YFSETQ. The CDR3 sequence is 15 residues long. V lost 3 bases and J 0 bases, leaving 9 bases between the germline ends. Written as DNA, the CDR3 is TGCGCCAGCAGCTGGGACAATACGAACACCGGGGAGCTGTTTTTT. As protein: CASSWDNTNTGELFF.

The V call is TRBV6-5, the J call TRBJ1-4, with TRBD1 matching over 7 bases. This CDR3 is 14 amino acids long. Germline V gives CDR1 MNHEY, CDR2 SVGAGI. V trimming: 10 bases; J trimming: 8 bases; junction bases outside the gene matches: 13. The CDR3 nucleotides read TGTGCCACCCGGAAACAGGGGATACGAGAAAAACTGTTTTTT. This codes for CATRKQGIREKLFF.

This clone has only one observation. The chain is built from TRBV15 and TRBJ2-7; 7 positions agree with TRBD1. Germline CDR1 reads LNHNV; CDR2 reads YYDKDF (reference sequence). CDR3 length: 14 residues. V shed 6 bases, J shed 6 bases, and the junction held 11 bases outside the gene matches. CDR3 nucleotide sequence: TGTGCCACCAGTCTCTCAGGGGGATTCTCCGAGCAGTACTTC. Protein sequence: CATSLSGGFSEQYF.

The V and J genes are TRBV4-1 and TRBJ2-5, with a tentative D call TRBD1 (5 bases). The tail of the sequence fits TRBJ2-7 better, so the J call may be wrong. Germline V gives CDR1 MGHRA, CDR2 YSYEKL. The CDR3 runs to 15 residues. The CDR3 protein is CASSRLPDTSYEQYF. The CDR3 DNA follows: TGCGCCAGCAGCCGCCTTCCGGACACCTCCTACGAGCAGTACTTC.

The gene calls are TRBV7-9 and TRBJ2-2; 7 bases map to TRBD1. The ends lost 5 bases at V and 4 bases at J; junction bases unmatched: 16. The germline gives CDR1 SEHNR, CDR2 FQNEAQ (reference sequence). This CDR3 has 18 amino acids. This CDR3 is CASSHDRVWSVVTGELFF. The CDR3 nucleotides are TGTGCCAGCAGCCATGACAGGGTTTGGTCGGTGGTCACCGGGGAGCTGTTTTTT.

The rearrangement links TRBV7-2 to TRBJ2-7, with a weak D call TRBD1 (5 bases). Germline values: CDR1 SGHTA, CDR2 FQGNSA. The V end lost 0 bases, the J end lost 3 bases, and 9 bases lay between the germline ends. CDR3 length: 14 residues. The CDR3 protein is CASSLAYDSYEQYF. CDR3 coding DNA: TGTGCCAGCAGCTTAGCCTACGACAGCTACGAGCAGTACTTC.

This chain links TRBV19 with TRBJ1-1; the match to TRBD1 covers 7 bases. The CDR3 is 14 residues long. Germline-derived CDR1 and CDR2 are LNHDA and SQIVND (reference sequence). The V segment lost 7 bases and the J segment 2 bases; nucleotides outside the gene matches: 7. The CDR3 spells CASTPGQSNTEAFF. Here the CDR3 DNA reads TGTGCCAGTACCCCGGGACAGAGTAACACTGAAGCTTTCTTT.

The sample holds one count of this clone. This chain uses TRBV4-2 with TRBJ2-3; TRBD2 matches 12 bases. The V gene's germline CDR1 is LGHNA and CDR2 YNFKEQ. Losses at the gene ends were 0 bases for V and 3 bases for J; bases not matched to a gene: 16. There are 21 residues in the CDR3. Written as DNA, the CDR3 is TGTGCCAGCAGCCAAGATTGGCTAGCGGGGGGGCCTTCTTTTCGGACAGATACGCAGTATTTT. Its protein is CASSQDWLAGGPSFRTDTQYF.

This clone has a handful of counts. One end of the junction fails to match germline, which may point to a read error. The rearrangement uses TRBV7-9 and TRBJ2-3; 7 nucleotides agree with TRBD2. Germline loops: CDR1 SEHNR, CDR2 FQNEAQ (reference sequence). This CDR3 region has 16 residues. The CDR3 coding sequence is TGTTCCAGCAGCTTATCGGGGGGACCTAGCACAGATACGCAGTATTTT. Residues: CSSSLSGGPSTDTQYF. The full variable domain, with the rest looked up from reference TRBV7-9 and TRBJ2-3, is DTGVSQNPRHKITKRGQNVTFRCDPISEHNRLYWYRQTLGQGPEFLTYFQNEAQLEKSRLLSDRFSAERPKGSFSTLEIQRTEQGDSAMYLCSSSLSGGPSTDTQYFGPGTRLTVL.

This chain uses TRBV4-1 with TRBJ2-1; a weak D match, TRBD2 (5 bases). The CDR3 loop spans 17 amino acids. V was cut by 0 bases and J by 5 bases, with 17 bases left in between. Germline lookup yields CDR1 MGHRA and CDR2 YSYEKL. The CDR3 protein is CASSQDSVGIPNNEQFF. In DNA form, the CDR3 reads TGCGCCAGCAGCCAAGATTCGGTCGGGATTCCGAACAATGAGCAGTTCTTC.

This sequence joins TRBV7-9 and TRBJ1-6; D possibly corresponds to TRBD1 (5 bases). Trimming removed 0 bases at V and 6 bases at J, with 9 bases between. The CDR3 consists of 15 residues. Per germline, CDR1 SEHNR and CDR2 FQNEAQ (reference sequence). Written as DNA, the CDR3 is TGTGCCAGCAGCTTAGCAGACAGCCGTAATTCACCCCTCCACTTT. It codes for CASSLADSRNSPLHF. The whole variable domain, remainder taken from reference TRBV7-9 and TRBJ1-6, is DTGVSQNPRHKITKRGQNVTFRCDPISEHNRLYWYRQTLGQGPEFLTYFQNEAQLEKSRLLSDRFSAERPKGSFSTLEIQRTEQGDSAMYLCASSLADSRNSPLHFGNGTRLTVT.

The chain combines TRBV5-8 with TRBJ2-5; D is possibly TRBD1 (6 bases). Near its end, the DNA agrees better with TRBJ2-7, so the J call may be wrong. The CDR3 runs to 14 residues. Germline CDR1 reads SGHTS; CDR2 reads YDEGEE. The CDR3 loop is CASSLTGYPVEQYF. DNA of the CDR3: TGTGCCAGCAGCTTGACAGGGTATCCGGTCGAGCAGTACTTC.

The chain recombines TRBV10-3 with TRBJ2-3, with D uncertain. The CDR3 covers 12 residues. CDR1 and CDR2 from the germline V gene are ENHRY and SYGVKD. Trimming left V 4 bases short and J 3 bases short, with 5 bases between. The CDR3 loop reads CAISGETDTQYF. The CDR3 DNA sequence: TGTGCCATCAGTGGAGAGACAGATACGCAGTATTTT.

This clone was seen once. The chain is built from TRBV23-1 and TRBJ1-6; 7 bases agree with TRBD1. TRBV23-1 is an ORF, with its function uncertain. With 2 bases clipped from V and 8 bases from J, the junction kept 15 bases outside the gene matches. The CDR3 is 18 amino acids. The chain's CDR3 is CASSQDTPGTVRYSPLHF. The DNA for the CDR3 is TGCGCCAGCAGTCAAGACACCCCCGGGACAGTGCGATATTCACCCCTCCACTTT.

The chain uses TRBV5-1 and TRBJ2-7; TRBD1 matches at 9 bases. V trimming: 0 bases; J trimming: 6 bases; junction bases outside the gene matches: 1. Germline V gene sequence: CDR1 SGHRS, CDR2 YFSETQ. The CDR3 loop spans 13 amino acids. The CDR3 nucleotides are TGCGCCAGCAGCTTGGTGACAGGGGGCGAGCAGTACTTC. The encoded protein is CASSLVTGGEQYF.

There are a few counts of this clone. The V call is TRBV4-1, the J call TRBJ2-5, with 9 nucleotides matching TRBD2. The trim removed 0 bases at V and 7 bases at J, leaving 3 bases unmatched. CDR3 size: 14 residues. Germline lookup yields CDR1 MGHRA and CDR2 YSYEKL. In nucleotides, the CDR3 is TGCGCCAGCAGCCAAGAGGAGCGGGGGGCGACCCAGTACTTC. Translating gives CASSQEERGATQYF.

V gene TRBV7-9 combines with J gene TRBJ1-6; 9 nucleotides match TRBD1. V lost 4 bases to trimming and J lost 5 bases; unmatched junction nucleotides: 6. CDR1 is SEHNR and CDR2 is FQNEAQ in the germline V gene (reference sequence). The CDR3 is 16 residues long. CDR3 sequence reads: CASSSTGGADNSPLHF. CDR3 DNA: TGTGCCAGCAGCTCCACAGGGGGCGCGGATAATTCACCCCTCCACTTT.

This chain joins TRBV13 and TRBJ1-1, with D possibly matching TRBD1 (6 bases). Germline assignment: CDR1 PRHDT and CDR2 FYEKMQ (reference sequence). CDR3 size: 12 residues. With 5 bases removed from V and 13 bases from J, the gap between germline ends came to 17 bases. The CDR3 loop is CASSPQGRAGFF. The DNA of the CDR3 is TGTGCCAGCAGCCCACAGGGTCGGGCCGGTTTCTTT.

CDR3 bases: TGTGCCAGCAGCGTAGATCTAGCGGAATACAATGAGCAGTTCTTC. This gives the protein CASSVDLAEYNEQFF. V usage is TRBV9 and J usage is TRBJ2-1; 7 bases fit TRBD2. Germline V gene sequence: CDR1 SGDLS, CDR2 YYNGEE. J gave up 4 bases and V 0 bases, and 4 bases lay outside the gene matches. The CDR3 contains 15 residues. Full variable domain (outside the CDR3, taken from reference TRBV9 and TRBJ2-1): DSGVTQTPKHLITATGQRVTLRCSPRSGDLSVYWYQQSLDQGLQFLIQYYNGEERAKGNILERFSAQQFPDLHSELNLSSLELGDSALYFCASSVDLAEYNEQFFGPGTRLTVL.

This chain uses TRBV7-9 with TRBJ1-1, with a weak D call TRBD1 (5 bases). The CDR3 length is 14 residues. CDR1 is SEHNR and CDR2 is FQNEAQ in the germline V gene (reference sequence). Trimming stripped 6 bases from V and 5 bases from J, with 16 bases between. The CDR3 region is CASSKATEGTEAFF. The CDR3 DNA sequence: TGTGCCAGCAGTAAAGCGACAGAAGGTACTGAAGCTTTCTTT. Based on the CDR3 plus reference TRBV7-9 and TRBJ1-1, the full variable domain is DTGVSQNPRHKITKRGQNVTFRCDPISEHNRLYWYRQTLGQGPEFLTYFQNEAQLEKSRLLSDRFSAERPKGSFSTLEIQRTEQGDSAMYLCASSKATEGTEAFFGQGTRLTVV.

The chain joins TRBV13 to TRBJ2-5; weak D call: TRBD1 (6 bases). This CDR3 comprises 16 residues. The V and J ends lost 4 bases and 2 bases respectively, with 17 bases between them. Looked up from germline, CDR1 is PRHDT and CDR2 is FYEKMQ (reference sequence). The DNA of the CDR3 is TGTGCCAGCAGCTCGCGTGGCAGAGGACAGCAAGAGACCCAGTACTTC. Translating gives CASSSRGRGQQETQYF.

This chain joins TRBV7-2 and TRBJ2-5, with D perhaps TRBD2 (7 bases). The J call is uncertain, as TRBJ2-7 better fits the DNA end. The CDR3 is 16 residues long. The germline CDR1 and CDR2 sequences are SGHTA and FQGNSA. As DNA, the CDR3 is TGTGCCAGCAGCTTAGATGGGGGGGCCCGCGGGTACGAGCAGTACTTC. It yields the protein CASSLDGGARGYEQYF.